This T cell receptor (beta chain) appears in the sequencing data of a study of cytotoxic CD8 clonotypes in ibrutinib-treated CLL. Profiled with immunoSEQ multiplex PCR; TCRdb holds only in-frame clones, not every one. Counted here are approximately 210,000 clones, about 72% occurring once; the ten biggest clones make up 10% to 15%. V was shortened by 1 base and J by 5 bases, with 11 bases between the two germline ends. The CDR3 is made up of 14 amino acids. Per the germline V gene, CDR1 is MNHEY and CDR2 is SVGAGI. Study observations and caveats: Sampling times differed between sustained-remission and progressing patients. Under treatment, the uncommon public clonotypes either contracted or remained stable.

Concerning this clone itself: As yet, its antigen is unknown.

This chain uses TRBV6-5 with TRBJ2-5; a weak D match, TRBD1 (5 bases). Sequencing was performed on PBMCs, taken after 24 months of ibrutinib treatment. This clonotype was obtained from a human donor with chronic lymphocytic leukemia. The CDR3 reads CASSYLSGWETQYF. In DNA, the CDR3 is TGTGCCAGCAGTTACTTGTCAGGGTGGGAGACCCAGTACTTC.